The TCR beta chain described here comes from a study of T cell repertoires in cytomegalovirus infection. Study as a whole: It can be stated that public TCR beta signatures indicated CMV infection as well as a matching HLA type. Study-wide findings and caveats: Across the ex vivo response, the dominant clonotypes were HLA-C-restricted CMV-specific TCR beta clonotypes. Carriers of CMV plus the relevant HLA were identified by cumulative public TCR beta family frequency.

Remarks on this clonotype: Its specificity is not known.

Per germline, CDR1 MNHEY and CDR2 SVGEGT. The CDR3 spans 15 residues. V gave up 0 bases and J gave up 11 bases; unmatched junction bases: 9. MiXCR, run by TCRdb on the reads, gives a single entry per CDR3 protein. The profile shows about 160,000 distinct CDR3 sequences, roughly 15% of them singletons. The sample comprised CD8+ T cells from PBMCs. This sequence was found in a human donor in good health (CMV status not recorded). Some clones in this sample may be carry-over from other donors' samples. V usage is TRBV6-2 or TRBV6-3 and J usage is TRBJ2-2, with 7 positions matching TRBD2. Here the CDR3 reads CASSYSLAVVEELFF. The CDR3 DNA follows: TGTGCCAGCAGTTACTCGCTAGCGGTGGTAGAAGAGCTGTTTTTT.